These 20 T cell receptor beta chains came from one sample sequenced in a study of shared clonotypes between healthy human individuals. This table comes from immunoSEQ multiplex PCR, and its TCRdb copy is limited to in-frame clones, with some not included. This table holds about 2,500,000 clones, about 92% found once. Source material: naive CD4+ T cells sorted from blood. Subset denoted: CD45RA+ positively selected. The receptors come from a young man in good health.

V usage is TRBV9 and J usage is TRBJ2-5; TRBD2 matches at 13 bases. The CDR3 runs to 17 residues. Germline CDR1 is SGDLS and CDR2 is YYNGEE. With 0 bases clipped from V and 0 bases from J, the junction kept 2 bases outside the gene matches. The CDR3 bases are TGTGCCAGCAGCGTAGCAGGGACTAGCGGGGACCAAGAGACCCAGTACTTC. Its translation: CASSVAGTSGDQETQYF.

This clone was picked up a small number of times. The CDR3 sequence: CASSPSNQNTEAFF. The CDR3 DNA is TGTGCCAGCTCACCGAGTAACCAGAACACTGAAGCTTTCTTT. The chain employs TRBV18 and TRBJ1-1, with D hard to call. V gave up 3 bases and J gave up 1 base, with 9 bases separating them. Germline V gene sequence: CDR1 KGHSH, CDR2 LQKENI. The CDR3 covers 14 residues.

About this clone itself: The identical CDR3 is also encoded by other nucleotide sequences in the sample. This chain joins TRBV2 and TRBJ1-3; D is uncertain. V dropped 4 bases and J dropped 1 base, with 8 bases sitting between them. Germline V gene lookup returns CDR1 SNHLY and CDR2 FYNNEI. The length of the CDR3 is 14 residues. CDR3 sequence: CASSGGSSGNTIYF. DNA for the CDR3: TGTGCCAGCAGTGGGGGTAGTTCTGGAAACACCATATATTTT.

On this clone: Other DNA variants within this sample encode the same CDR3. V gene TRBV18 combines with J gene TRBJ1-1; unclear D gene. The CDR3 is 14 residues long. Trimming removed 0 bases at V and 1 base at J, with 6 bases between. Germline CDR1 reads KGHSH; CDR2 reads LQKENI. CDR3 region: CASSPPSKNTEAFF. The CDR3 DNA reads as TGTGCCAGCTCACCACCGTCGAAGAACACTGAAGCTTTCTTT. The variable domain in full, completed from reference TRBV18 and TRBJ1-1, reads NAGVMQNPRHLVRRRGQEARLRCSPMKGHSHVYWYRQLPEEGLKFMVYLQKENIIDESGMPKERFSAEFPKEGPSILRIQQVVRGDSAAYFCASSPPSKNTEAFFGQGTRLTVV.

The rearrangement joins TRBV5-1 to TRBJ2-1; perhaps TRBD2 as D (5 bases). The CDR3 spans 14 residues. The germline V and J ends were trimmed by 7 bases and 1 base, with 12 bases remaining between them. Germline V gives CDR1 SGHRS, CDR2 YFSETQ. CDR3 amino acids: CASQVPGSYNEQFF. In DNA form, the CDR3 reads TGCGCCAGCCAAGTCCCGGGGTCCTACAATGAGCAGTTCTTC.

The chain recombines TRBV5-4 with TRBJ1-1, with D maybe TRBD1 (6 bases). The germline CDR1 and CDR2 sequences are SGHNT and YYREEE (reference sequence). The CDR3 is 16 amino acids. V was shortened by 0 bases and J by 0 bases, with 12 bases between the two germline ends. This CDR3 reads CASSLDRDFMNTEAFF. CDR3 in DNA: TGTGCCAGCAGCTTGGACAGGGATTTTATGAACACTGAAGCTTTCTTT.

The chain joins TRBV2 to TRBJ2-3, with 14 nucleotides matching TRBD2. The junction had 9 bases not matched to a gene; V was cut back by 5 bases and J by 2 bases. The CDR3 is made up of 18 amino acids. Germline assignment: CDR1 SNHLY and CDR2 FYNNEI. CDR3 sequence: CASSPRGTSGGVTDTQYF. CDR3 coding DNA: TGTGCCAGCAGTCCGCGCGGGACTAGCGGGGGAGTCACAGATACGCAGTATTTT.

The chain couples TRBV14 to TRBJ2-2; no clear D gene. Germline assignment: CDR1 SGHDN and CDR2 FVKESK. This CDR3 contains 15 residues. V was pared by 1 base and J by 1 base, with 7 bases between. CDR3 amino acids: CASSQVNLNTGELFF. CDR3 bases: TGTGCCAGCAGCCAAGTCAACCTGAACACCGGGGAGCTGTTTTTT. Based on the CDR3 plus reference TRBV14 and TRBJ2-2, the full variable domain is EAGVTQFPSHSVIEKGQTVTLRCDPISGHDNLYWYRRVMGKEIKFLLHFVKESKQDESGMPNNRFLAERTGGTYSTLKVQPAELEDSGVYFCASSQVNLNTGELFFGEGSRLTVL.

The chain links TRBV29-1 to TRBJ2-3; weak D call: TRBD2 (5 bases). CDR1 SQVTM and CDR2 ANQGSEA come from the germline V gene. This CDR3 spans 14 amino acids. V was cut by 7 bases and J by 2 bases, with 16 bases left in between. The CDR3 protein is CSGKSGPPTDTQYF. The CDR3 region has the DNA TGCAGCGGCAAAAGCGGACCACCCACAGATACGCAGTATTTT.

This sequence joins TRBV12-5 and TRBJ1-5; no definite D call. This CDR3 has 15 amino acids. The germline V gene encodes CDR1 LGHNT and CDR2 FRNRAP. The germline V and J ends were trimmed by 6 bases and 3 bases, with 15 bases remaining between them. The CDR3 nucleotides read TGTGCTAGTGGGGCCCGGACGGAGTTCAATCAGCCCCAGCATTTT. This translates into CASGARTEFNQPQHF.

The chain couples TRBV5-1 to TRBJ1-4; 8 nucleotides match TRBD1. The CDR3 length is 16 residues. V gave up 0 bases and J gave up 10 bases; unmatched junction bases: 11. Germline CDR1 and CDR2: SGHRS and YFSETQ. The CDR3 loop reads CASSLAEDRGRGKLFF. The CDR3, as DNA: TGCGCCAGCAGCTTGGCCGAAGACAGGGGTAGAGGAAAACTGTTTTTT.

The sample holds one count of this clone. Other DNA sequences in this sample translate to the same CDR3. The chain has TRBV5-1 and TRBJ2-3; 7 bases are shared with TRBD2. This CDR3 region has 14 residues. Germline V gives CDR1 SGHRS, CDR2 YFSETQ. V lost 3 bases, J lost 2 bases, and 3 bases stayed unmatched. The CDR3 reads CASSSGTITDTQYF. CDR3 bases: TGCGCCAGCAGCTCGGGGACTATCACAGATACGCAGTATTTT.

V gene TRBV5-5 combines with J gene TRBJ2-2; TRBD2 matches 9 bases. The length of the CDR3 is 15 residues. Per germline, CDR1 SGHKS and CDR2 YYEKEE (reference sequence). Trimming took 4 bases from V and 5 from J; bases not matched to a gene: 6. As DNA, the CDR3 is TGTGCCAGCAGCGTTAGCGGGAGCTATACCGGGGAGCTGTTTTTT. As protein: CASSVSGSYTGELFF. Full variable domain (remainder filled in from reference TRBV5-5 and TRBJ2-2): DAGVTQSPTHLIKTRGQQVTLRCSPISGHKSVSWYQQVLGQGPQFIFQYYEKEERGRGNFPDRFSARQFPNYSSELNVNALLLGDSALYLCASSVSGSYTGELFFGEGSRLTVL.

The J gene is TRBJ2-7, the V gene TRBV6-1, with D maybe TRBD2 (6 bases). This CDR3 is built from 15 residues. V was shortened by 6 bases and J by 6 bases, with 21 bases between the two germline ends. CDR1 and CDR2 (germline): MNHNS, SASEGT. CDR3 residues: CASRASLGLAIEQYF. For the CDR3, the DNA is TGTGCCAGCAGAGCCTCTTTAGGGCTAGCGATCGAGCAGTACTTC.

This clone came up a few times. The chain links TRBV29-1 to TRBJ1-1, with TRBD1 matching 8 bases. J gave up 1 base and V 6 bases, and 4 bases lay outside the gene matches. This CDR3 has 13 residues. CDR1 SQVTM and CDR2 ANQGSEA come from the germline V gene. The CDR3 DNA reads TGCAGCGTCGGACAGGGAGCGAACACTGAAGCTTTCTTT. Its translation is CSVGQGANTEAFF.

The rearrangement links TRBV7-2 to TRBJ1-3; D remains unclear. V was pared by 3 bases and J by 1 base, with 10 bases between. This CDR3 contains 15 residues. Germline V CDR1 and CDR2: SGHTA, FQGNSA. CDR3 protein: CASSLATESGNTIYF. DNA of the CDR3: TGTGCCAGCAGCTTGGCGACGGAATCTGGAAACACCATATATTTT.

The chain links TRBV5-6 to TRBJ2-7, with 10 positions matching TRBD1. Germline loops: CDR1 SGHDT, CDR2 YYEEEE. The CDR3 is 16 residues long. With 4 bases clipped from V and 1 base from J, the junction kept 8 bases outside the gene matches. The CDR3 DNA is TGTGCCAGCAGCATCCGACAGGGGGCAGTTTCCTACGAGCAGTACTTC. It yields the protein CASSIRQGAVSYEQYF.

This rearrangement joins TRBV10-3 to TRBJ2-2; tentatively, D is TRBD1 or TRBD2 (5 bases each). This CDR3 spans 15 amino acids. In germline, CDR1 is ENHRY, CDR2 SYGVKD. V dropped 11 bases and J dropped 1 base, with 17 bases sitting between them. The CDR3 reads CAASLGDRNTGELFF. CDR3 DNA: TGTGCCGCATCCCTCGGGGACCGGAACACCGGGGAGCTGTTTTTT.

The rearrangement uses TRBV7-2 and TRBJ2-7; D gene ambiguous. CDR1 and CDR2 (germline): SGHTA, FQGNSA. The V and J ends lost 1 base and 4 bases respectively, with 14 bases between them. The CDR3 length is 15 residues. CDR3 coding DNA: TGTGCCAGCAGCTTAGGTGGCAGAGTAGGGTACGAGCAGTACTTC. This sequence encodes CASSLGGRVGYEQYF.

V is TRBV5-4 and J is TRBJ2-3; D might be TRBD2 (7 bases). The germline gives CDR1 SGHNT, CDR2 YYREEE (reference sequence). V was clipped by 2 bases and J by 5 bases, with 12 bases between them. CDR3 length: 14 residues. The CDR3, as DNA: TGTGCCAGCAGCTTTGGGGGGGGCCAAGATACGCAGTATTTT. Translating it yields CASSFGGGQDTQYF. Full variable domain (outside the CDR3, taken from reference TRBV5-4 and TRBJ2-3): ETGVTQSPTHLIKTRGQQVTLRCSSQSGHNTVSWYQQALGQGPQFIFQYYREEENGRGNFPPRFSGLQFPNYSSELNVNALELDDSALYLCASSFGGGQDTQYFGPGTRLTVL.